This T cell receptor (beta chain) was sequenced for a study of blood T cell repertoires in COVID-19. Study-level information: Some COVID-19 samples were acute and others convalescent; all came from the United States, Italy and Spain. T cells, B-cell-depleted T cells, or PBMCs provided the cDNA or gDNA that served as material.

Germline assignment: CDR1 SGHRS and CDR2 YFSETQ. V gave up 0 bases and J gave up 4 bases, with 13 bases separating them. This CDR3 is built from 15 residues. Study processing details: From reference gene primer amplification, estimates of nucleated cell counts were derived. Assay: immunoSEQ multiplex PCR; the TCRdb copy retains only in-frame clones and omits some. V and J calls and clone size are copied from that table; D and trimming were computed from the DNA. Here the sample spans approximately 90,000 clones, roughly 82% being singletons. The table lists this clone with a few counts. The receptor was isolated from a woman of 80 years or more with acute or convalescent COVID-19. Specimen: peripheral blood. The gene calls are TRBV5-1 and TRBJ1-2; D might be TRBD1 (6 bases). In DNA form, the CDR3 reads TGCGCCAGCAGCTTGGGGGCAGGGGCGATCTATGGCTACACCTTC. Protein product: CASSLGAGAIYGYTF.